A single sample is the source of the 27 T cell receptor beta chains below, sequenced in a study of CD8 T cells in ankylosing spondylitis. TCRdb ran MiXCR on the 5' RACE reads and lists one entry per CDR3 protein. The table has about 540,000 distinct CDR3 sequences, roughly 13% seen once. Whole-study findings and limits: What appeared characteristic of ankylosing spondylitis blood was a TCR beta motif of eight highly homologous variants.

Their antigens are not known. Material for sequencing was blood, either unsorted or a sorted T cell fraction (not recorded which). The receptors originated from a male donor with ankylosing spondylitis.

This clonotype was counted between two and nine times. The CDR3 reads CASSLNEQYF. In nucleotides, the CDR3 is TGTGCCAGCAGTTTAAACGAGCAGTACTTC. The V gene is TRBV2, the J gene TRBJ2-7; D remains unclear. The V and J ends lost 5 bases and 5 bases respectively, with 4 bases between them. Germline loops: CDR1 SNHLY, CDR2 FYNNEI. The CDR3 loop spans 10 amino acids.

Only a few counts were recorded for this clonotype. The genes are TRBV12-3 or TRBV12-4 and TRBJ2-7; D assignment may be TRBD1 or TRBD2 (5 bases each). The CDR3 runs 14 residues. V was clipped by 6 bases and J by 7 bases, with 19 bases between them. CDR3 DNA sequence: TGTGCCAGCAGCCCCCGCTACAGGACTCGGGAGCAGTACTTC. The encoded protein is CASSPRYRTREQYF.

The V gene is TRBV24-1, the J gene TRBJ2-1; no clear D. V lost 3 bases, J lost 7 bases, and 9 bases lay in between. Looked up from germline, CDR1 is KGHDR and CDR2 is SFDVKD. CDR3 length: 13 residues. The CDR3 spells CATSDNRWNEQFF. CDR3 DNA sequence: TGTGCCACCAGTGATAATCGGTGGAATGAGCAGTTCTTC.

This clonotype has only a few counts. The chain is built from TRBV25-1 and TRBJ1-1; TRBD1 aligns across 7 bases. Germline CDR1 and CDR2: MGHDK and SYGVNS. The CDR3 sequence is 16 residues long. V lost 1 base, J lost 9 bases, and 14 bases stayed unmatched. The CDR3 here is CASSEFPLGTDVQAFF. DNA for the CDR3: TGTGCCAGCAGTGAATTCCCCCTTGGGACAGATGTGCAAGCTTTCTTT. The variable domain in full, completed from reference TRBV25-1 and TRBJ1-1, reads EADIYQTPRYLVIGTGKKITLECSQTMGHDKMYWYQQDPGMELHLIHYSYGVNSTEKGDLSSESTVSRIRTEHFPLTLESARPSHTSQYLCASSEFPLGTDVQAFFGQGTRLTVV.

In DNA form, the CDR3 reads TGTGCCAGCTCAGGAGGGTTCAGCGGGACAGGTCCTAGGAGCGAGCAGTACTTC. Translating it yields CASSGGFSGTGPRSEQYF. The chain has TRBV18 and TRBJ2-7, with a tentative D call TRBD1 (8 bases). The CDR3 totals 18 residues. Per germline, CDR1 KGHSH and CDR2 LQKENI. V lost 5 bases, J lost 6 bases, and 29 bases lay in between.

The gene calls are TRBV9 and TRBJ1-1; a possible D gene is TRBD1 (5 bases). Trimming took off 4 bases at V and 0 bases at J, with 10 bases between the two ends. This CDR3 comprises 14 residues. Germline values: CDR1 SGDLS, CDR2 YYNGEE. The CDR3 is CASSLWGMNTEAFF. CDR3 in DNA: TGTGCCAGCAGCCTTTGGGGCATGAACACTGAAGCTTTCTTT.

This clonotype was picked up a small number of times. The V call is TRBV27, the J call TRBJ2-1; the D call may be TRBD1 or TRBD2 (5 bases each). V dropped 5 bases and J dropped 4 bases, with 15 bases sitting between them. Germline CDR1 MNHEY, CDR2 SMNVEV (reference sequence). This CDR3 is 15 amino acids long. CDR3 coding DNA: TGTGCCAGCAGTCCGGGACGTGGGCCATACAATGAGCAGTTCTTC. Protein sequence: CASSPGRGPYNEQFF.

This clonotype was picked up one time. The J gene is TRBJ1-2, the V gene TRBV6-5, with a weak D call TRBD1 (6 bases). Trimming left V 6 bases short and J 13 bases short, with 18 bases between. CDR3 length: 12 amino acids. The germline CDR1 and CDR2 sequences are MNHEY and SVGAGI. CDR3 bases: TGTGCCAGCAGCCTACGGGACACCCGGCCCACCTTC. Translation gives CASSLRDTRPTF.

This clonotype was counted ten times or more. CDR3 in amino acids: CSARDPRQVQNEQFF. CDR3 coding DNA: TGCAGTGCTAGAGATCCCCGACAGGTTCAGAATGAGCAGTTCTTC. This sequence joins TRBV20-1 and TRBJ2-1; a weak D match, TRBD1 (6 bases). The germline V and J ends were trimmed by 0 bases and 7 bases, with 16 bases remaining between them. CDR1 is DFQATT and CDR2 is SNEGSKA in the germline V gene (reference sequence). The CDR3 runs to 15 residues.

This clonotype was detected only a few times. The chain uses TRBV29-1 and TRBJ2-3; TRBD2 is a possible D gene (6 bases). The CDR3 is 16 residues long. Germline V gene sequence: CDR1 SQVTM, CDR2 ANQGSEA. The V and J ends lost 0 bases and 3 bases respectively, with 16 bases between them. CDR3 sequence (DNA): TGCAGCGTTGAAGATCTTTTTCCTAGCGTGACAGATACGCAGTATTTT. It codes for CSVEDLFPSVTDTQYF.

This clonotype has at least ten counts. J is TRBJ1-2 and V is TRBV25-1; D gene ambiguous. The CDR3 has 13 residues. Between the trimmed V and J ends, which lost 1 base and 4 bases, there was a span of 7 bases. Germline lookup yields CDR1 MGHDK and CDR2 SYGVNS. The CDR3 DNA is TGTGCCAGCAGTGAATTGGAGGGCTATGGCTACACCTTC. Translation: CASSELEGYGYTF.

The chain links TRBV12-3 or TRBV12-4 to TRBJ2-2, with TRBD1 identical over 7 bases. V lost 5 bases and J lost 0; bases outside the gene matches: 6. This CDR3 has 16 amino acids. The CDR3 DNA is TGTGCCAGCAGTCTAGGGACAGTAGCGAACACCGGGGAGCTGTTTTTT. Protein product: CASSLGTVANTGELFF.

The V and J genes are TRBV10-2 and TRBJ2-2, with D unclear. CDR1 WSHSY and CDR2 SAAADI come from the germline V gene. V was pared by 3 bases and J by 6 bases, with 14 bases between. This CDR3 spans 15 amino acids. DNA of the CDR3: TGCGCCAGCAGTGAAATGAGTGCCTACTCCGGGGAGCTGTTTTTT. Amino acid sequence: CASSEMSAYSGELFF.

CDR3 coding DNA: TGTGCCAGTAGTATGGGCAACCGCAATCAGCCCCAGCATTTT. Translation: CASSMGNRNQPQHF. The rearrangement links TRBV19 to TRBJ1-5; D gene unclear. This CDR3 spans 14 amino acids. V lost 3 bases, J lost 2 bases, and 8 bases lay in between. CDR1 and CDR2 (germline): LNHDA, SQIVND (reference sequence).

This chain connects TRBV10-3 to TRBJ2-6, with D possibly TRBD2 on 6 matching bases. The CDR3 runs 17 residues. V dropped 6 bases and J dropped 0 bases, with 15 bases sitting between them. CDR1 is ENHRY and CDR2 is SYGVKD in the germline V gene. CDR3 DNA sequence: TGTGCCATCAGCCCAGGCGGGGCCAACTCTGGGGCCAACGTCCTGACTTTC. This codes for CAISPGGANSGANVLTF.

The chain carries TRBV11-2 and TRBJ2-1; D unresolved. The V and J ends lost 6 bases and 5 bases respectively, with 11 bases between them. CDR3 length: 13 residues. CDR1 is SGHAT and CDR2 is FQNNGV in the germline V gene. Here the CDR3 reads CASRSHWDNEQFF. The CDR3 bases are TGTGCCAGCAGATCCCACTGGGACAATGAGCAGTTCTTC.

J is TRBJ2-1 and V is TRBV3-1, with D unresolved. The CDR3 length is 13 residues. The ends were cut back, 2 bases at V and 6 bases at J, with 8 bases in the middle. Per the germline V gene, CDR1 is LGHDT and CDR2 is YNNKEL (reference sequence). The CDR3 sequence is CASSQFAGNEQFF. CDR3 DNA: TGTGCCAGCAGCCAATTTGCCGGCAATGAGCAGTTCTTC.

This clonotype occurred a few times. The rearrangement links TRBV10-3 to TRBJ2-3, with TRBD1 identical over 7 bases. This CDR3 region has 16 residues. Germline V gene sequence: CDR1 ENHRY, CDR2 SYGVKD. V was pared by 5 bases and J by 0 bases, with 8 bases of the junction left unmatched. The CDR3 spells CAISPNRGESTDTQYF. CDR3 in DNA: TGTGCCATCAGTCCAAACAGGGGCGAAAGCACAGATACGCAGTATTTT.

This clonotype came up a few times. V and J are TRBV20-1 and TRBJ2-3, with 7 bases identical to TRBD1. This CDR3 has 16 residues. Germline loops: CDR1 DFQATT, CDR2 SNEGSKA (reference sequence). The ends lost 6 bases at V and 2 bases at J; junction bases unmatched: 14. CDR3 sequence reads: CSATPPGQLITDTQYF. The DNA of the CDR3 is TGCAGTGCGACTCCCCCGGGACAGCTCATCACAGATACGCAGTATTTT.

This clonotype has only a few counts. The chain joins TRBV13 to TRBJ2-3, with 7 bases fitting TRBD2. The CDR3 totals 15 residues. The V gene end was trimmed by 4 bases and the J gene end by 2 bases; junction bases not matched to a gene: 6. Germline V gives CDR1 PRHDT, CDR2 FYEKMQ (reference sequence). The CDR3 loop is CASSYKTSTTDTQYF. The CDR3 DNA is TGTGCCAGCAGCTACAAGACTAGCACCACAGATACGCAGTATTTT.

This CDR3 is CSAREQTDTQYF. The CDR3 nucleotides read TGCAGTGCTAGGGAACAAACAGATACGCAGTATTTT. This rearrangement joins TRBV20-1 to TRBJ2-3; D is uncertain. The V end lost 3 bases, the J end lost 3 bases, and 7 bases lay between the germline ends. This CDR3 has 12 residues. Per the germline V gene, CDR1 is DFQATT and CDR2 is SNEGSKA (reference sequence).

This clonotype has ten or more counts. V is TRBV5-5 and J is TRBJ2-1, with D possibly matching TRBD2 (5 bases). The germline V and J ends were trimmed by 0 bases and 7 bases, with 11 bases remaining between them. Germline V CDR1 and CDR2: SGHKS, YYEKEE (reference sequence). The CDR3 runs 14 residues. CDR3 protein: CASSLVLRGNEQFF. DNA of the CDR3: TGTGCCAGCAGCTTGGTTTTACGAGGGAATGAGCAGTTCTTC.

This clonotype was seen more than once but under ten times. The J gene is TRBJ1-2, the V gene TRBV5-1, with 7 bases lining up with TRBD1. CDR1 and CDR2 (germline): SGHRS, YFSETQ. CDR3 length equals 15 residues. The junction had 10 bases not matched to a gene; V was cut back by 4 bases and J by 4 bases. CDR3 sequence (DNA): TGCGCCAGCAGCATTACGGGGACAGTACTCTATGGCTACACCTTC. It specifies CASSITGTVLYGYTF.

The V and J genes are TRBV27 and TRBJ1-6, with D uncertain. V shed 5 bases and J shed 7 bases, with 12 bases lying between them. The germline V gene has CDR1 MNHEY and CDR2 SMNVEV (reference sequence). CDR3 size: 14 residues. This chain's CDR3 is CASSPLSSNSPLHF. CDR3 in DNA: TGTGCCAGCAGTCCCCTGTCCTCCAATTCACCCCTCCACTTT.

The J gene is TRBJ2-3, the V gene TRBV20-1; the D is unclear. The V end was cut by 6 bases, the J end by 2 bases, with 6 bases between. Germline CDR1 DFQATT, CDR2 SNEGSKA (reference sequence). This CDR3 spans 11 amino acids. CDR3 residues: CSARYTDTQYF. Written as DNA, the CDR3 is TGCAGTGCCAGATACACAGATACGCAGTATTTT.

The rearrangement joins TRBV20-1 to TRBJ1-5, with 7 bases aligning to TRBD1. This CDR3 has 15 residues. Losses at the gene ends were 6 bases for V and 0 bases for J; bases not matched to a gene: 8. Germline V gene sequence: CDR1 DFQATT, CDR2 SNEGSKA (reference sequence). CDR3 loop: CSAKTGPYSNQPQHF. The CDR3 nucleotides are TGCAGTGCAAAGACAGGGCCCTATAGCAATCAGCCCCAGCATTTT.

The DNA of the CDR3 is TGTGCCAGCAGCTTATTGGGGGTAAGTTCCAATGAGCAGTTCTTC. This sequence encodes CASSLLGVSSNEQFF. V and J are TRBV7-2 and TRBJ2-1; D may match TRBD1 or TRBD2 (5 bases each). The CDR3 is 15 residues long. V shed 2 bases and J shed 6 bases, with 14 bases lying between them. Germline V CDR1 and CDR2: SGHTA, FQGNSA. Full variable domain (rest looked up from reference TRBV7-2 and TRBJ2-1): GAGVSQSPSNKVTEKGKDVELRCDPISGHTALYWYRQSLGQGLEFLIYFQGNSAPDKSGLPSDRFSAERTGGSVSTLTIQRTQQEDSAVYLCASSLLGVSSNEQFFGPGTRLTVL.